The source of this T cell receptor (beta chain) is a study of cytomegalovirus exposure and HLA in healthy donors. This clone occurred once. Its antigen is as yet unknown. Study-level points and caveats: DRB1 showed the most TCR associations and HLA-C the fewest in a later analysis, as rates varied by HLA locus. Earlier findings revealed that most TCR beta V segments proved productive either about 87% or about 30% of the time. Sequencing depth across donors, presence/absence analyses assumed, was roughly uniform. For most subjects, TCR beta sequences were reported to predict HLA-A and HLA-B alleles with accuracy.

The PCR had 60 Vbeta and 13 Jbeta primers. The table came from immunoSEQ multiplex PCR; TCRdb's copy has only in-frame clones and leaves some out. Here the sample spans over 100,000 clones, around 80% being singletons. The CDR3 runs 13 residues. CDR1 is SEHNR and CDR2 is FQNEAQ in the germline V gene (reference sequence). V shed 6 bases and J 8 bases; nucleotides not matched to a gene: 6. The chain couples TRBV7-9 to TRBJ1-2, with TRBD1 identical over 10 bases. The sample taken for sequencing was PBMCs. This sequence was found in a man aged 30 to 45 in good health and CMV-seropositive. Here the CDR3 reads CASSLDRGLGYTF. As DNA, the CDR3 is TGTGCCAGCAGTCTTGACAGGGGGCTGGGCTACACCTTC.